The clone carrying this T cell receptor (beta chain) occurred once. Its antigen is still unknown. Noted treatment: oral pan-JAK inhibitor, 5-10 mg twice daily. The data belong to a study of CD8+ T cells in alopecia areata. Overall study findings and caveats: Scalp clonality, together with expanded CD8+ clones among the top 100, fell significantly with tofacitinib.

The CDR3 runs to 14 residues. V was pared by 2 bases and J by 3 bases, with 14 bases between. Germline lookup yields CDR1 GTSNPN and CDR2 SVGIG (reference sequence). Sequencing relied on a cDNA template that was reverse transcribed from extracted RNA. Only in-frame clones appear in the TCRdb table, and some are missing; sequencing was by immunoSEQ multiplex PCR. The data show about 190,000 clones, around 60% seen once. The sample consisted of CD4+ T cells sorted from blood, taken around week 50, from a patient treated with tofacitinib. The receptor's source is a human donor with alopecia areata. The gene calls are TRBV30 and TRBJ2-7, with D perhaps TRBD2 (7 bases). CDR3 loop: CAWSLQGGFYEQYF. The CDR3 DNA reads TGTGCCTGGAGTCTACAGGGAGGGTTCTACGAGCAGTACTTC.